This T cell receptor (beta chain) was documented in a study of blood T cells in healthy people across ages. PCR was performed a second time for about 7 to 12 cycles using a sample-barcoded 5' primer and a J-beta primer mix. All samples yielded 2.5 million or more CDR3-containing paired-end reads. TCRdb re-derived calls from the 5' RACE reads in MiXCR, one entry per CDR3 protein. In the table there are 850,000 to 1,000,000 distinct CDR3 sequences, around 49% of which are singletons. This CDR3 comprises 16 residues. Germline CDR1 LGHDT, CDR2 YNNKEL (reference sequence). The V call is TRBV3-1, the J call TRBJ2-7; 13 bases agree with TRBD2. With the DNA end fitting TRBJ2-5 better, the J assignment may be wrong. The clonotype originates from a man aged 30-40 years in good health. The specimen was blood. DNA of the CDR3: TGTGCCAGCAGCGGCGGGACTAGCGGGGTTCCGGGGACCCAGTACTTC. It is translated as CASSGGTSGVPGTQYF.